A single sample gave rise to the 24 T cell receptor beta chains below, sequenced in a study of ipilimumab plus nivolumab after autologous stem cell transplantation. This table comes from immunoSEQ multiplex PCR, and its TCRdb copy is limited to in-frame clones, with some not included. The profile shows just over 40,000 clones, almost 95% of them singletons. The sequencing here drew on PBMCs, taken in a trial of ipilimumab plus nivolumab as post-transplant consolidation. The receptors originated from a male donor with multiple myeloma.

The chain combines TRBV27 with TRBJ2-1; D may be TRBD2 (5 bases). The V gene lost 5 bases and the J gene lost 4 bases, with 15 bases spanning the gap. Germline values: CDR1 MNHEY, CDR2 SMNVEV (reference sequence). The CDR3 spans 15 residues. The CDR3 bases are TGTGCCAGCAGTCCTAGCCTGTCTGCGTACAATGAGCAGTTCTTC. Translation gives CASSPSLSAYNEQFF.

This rearrangement joins TRBV5-5 to TRBJ2-2; weak D call: TRBD1 (5 bases). This CDR3 comprises 14 residues. CDR1 is SGHKS, CDR2 YYEKEE, per germline (reference sequence). Trimming removed 3 bases from V and 3 bases from J, with 9 bases in between. Here the CDR3 reads CASSWGAYTGELFF. The CDR3, as DNA: TGTGCCAGCAGCTGGGGCGCCTACACCGGGGAGCTGTTTTTT.

The chain is built from TRBV15 and TRBJ2-1; D gene uncertain. The V gene's germline CDR1 is LNHNV and CDR2 YYDKDF (reference sequence). The CDR3 sequence is 16 residues long. The V end lost 0 bases, the J end lost 7 bases, and 16 bases lay between the germline ends. The CDR3 DNA reads as TGTGCCACCAGCAGAGATCTTGGGGTATGGGGTAATGAGCAGTTCTTC. The encoded protein is CATSRDLGVWGNEQFF.

The V call is TRBV6-5, the J call TRBJ1-4; D is undetermined. Trimming took off 0 bases at V and 0 bases at J, with 5 bases between the two ends. CDR3 size: 15 residues. The V gene's germline CDR1 is MNHEY and CDR2 SVGAGI. The CDR3 DNA reads TGTGCCAGCAGTTACTCTGGTGCAACTAATGAAAAACTGTTTTTT. The encoded protein is CASSYSGATNEKLFF.

The chain couples TRBV4-3 to TRBJ2-1; TRBD1 matches at 7 bases. The V gene end was trimmed by 3 bases and the J gene end by 5 bases; junction bases not matched to a gene: 1. Germline assignment: CDR1 LGHNA and CDR2 YSLEER. CDR3 length: 13 amino acids. The CDR3 loop reads CASSHGQDNEQFF. The DNA for the CDR3 is TGCGCCAGCAGCCATGGACAGGACAATGAGCAGTTCTTC.

This chain uses TRBV9 with TRBJ2-2, with 9 positions matching TRBD1. Per germline, CDR1 SGDLS and CDR2 YYNGEE. The CDR3 contains 15 residues. Unmatched junction bases numbered 5, after V lost 5 bases and J lost 3 bases. CDR3 coding DNA: TGTGCCAGCAGACCGGGACAGGGTTACACCGGGGAGCTGTTTTTT. It translates to CASRPGQGYTGELFF.

The gene calls are TRBV11-1 and TRBJ2-5, with 11 positions matching TRBD2. This CDR3 contains 17 residues. Germline trimming cut 4 bases from V and 1 base from J; bases unmatched to any gene: 8. Germline V CDR1 and CDR2: SGHAT, FQDESV (reference sequence). CDR3 in amino acids: CASSSGALAGVQETQYF. CDR3 nucleotides: TGTGCCAGCAGCTCCGGGGCACTAGCGGGGGTCCAAGAGACCCAGTACTTC.

V gene TRBV15 combines with J gene TRBJ1-3; tentatively, D is TRBD1 (6 bases). Germline assignment: CDR1 LNHNV and CDR2 YYDKDF (reference sequence). The CDR3 contains 15 residues. Trimming pared 2 bases from V and 3 bases from J, leaving 11 bases between. The CDR3 DNA reads TGTGCCACCAGCAGACAACAGGGCTTTGGAAACACCATATATTTT. It codes for CATSRQQGFGNTIYF.

This sequence joins TRBV6-5 and TRBJ1-1; the match to TRBD1 covers 9 bases. Trimming cost V 6 bases and J 6 bases; bases outside gene matches: 11. The CDR3 consists of 15 residues. CDR1 MNHEY and CDR2 SVGAGI come from the germline V gene. CDR3 residues: CASRLPGQGRSEAFF. DNA of the CDR3: TGTGCCAGCAGACTCCCGGGACAGGGAAGGTCTGAAGCTTTCTTT.

V usage is TRBV19 and J usage is TRBJ1-2, with TRBD1 matching over 9 bases. CDR1 and CDR2 (germline): LNHDA, SQIVND (reference sequence). V lost 4 bases and J lost 7; bases outside the gene matches: 10. The CDR3 extends over 15 amino acids. CDR3 nucleotides: TGTGCCAGTAGTACCGGGACAGGGATCCGACGTGGCTACACCTTC. Translated: CASSTGTGIRRGYTF.

The chain joins TRBV14 to TRBJ2-7; D is unresolved. Germline-derived CDR1 and CDR2 are SGHDN and FVKESK. The V and J ends lost 0 bases and 6 bases respectively, with 12 bases between them. This CDR3 comprises 14 residues. Here the CDR3 DNA reads TGTGCCAGCAGCCAAGATCTGTTCTTCGCCGAGCAGTACTTC. This encodes CASSQDLFFAEQYF. The full variable domain, in which reference TRBV14 and TRBJ2-7 provide the parts outside the CDR3, is EAGVTQFPSHSVIEKGQTVTLRCDPISGHDNLYWYRRVMGKEIKFLLHFVKESKQDESGMPNNRFLAERTGGTYSTLKVQPAELEDSGVYFCASSQDLFFAEQYFGPGTRLTVT.

V is TRBV6-6 and J is TRBJ2-7; TRBD1 matches at 9 bases. The J segment lost 2 bases and the V segment lost 6 bases, leaving 5 bases of the junction unmatched. The CDR3 loop spans 14 amino acids. Germline lookup yields CDR1 MNHNY and CDR2 SVGAGI (reference sequence). The chain's CDR3 is CASRGTGNPYEQYF. The CDR3 DNA reads TGTGCCAGCAGAGGGACAGGGAACCCCTACGAGCAGTACTTC.

The chain is built from TRBV7-8 and TRBJ2-7, with 9 bases matching TRBD2. J gave up 1 base and V 2 bases, and 18 bases lay outside the gene matches. Germline V CDR1 and CDR2: SGHVS, FQNEAQ. CDR3 length: 20 amino acids. For the CDR3, the DNA is TGTGCCAGCAGCTTAAAAAGAGTGGGTATACTAGCGGGTAATTCCTACGAGCAGTACTTC. Translated, it gives CASSLKRVGILAGNSYEQYF.

The chain couples TRBV5-5 to TRBJ1-2, with D perhaps TRBD1 (5 bases). The CDR3 has 15 residues. V lost 5 bases, J lost 2 bases, and 16 bases lay in between. Germline V CDR1 and CDR2: SGHKS, YYEKEE (reference sequence). The CDR3 region is CASSPQGDPNYGYTF. For the CDR3, the DNA is TGTGCCAGCAGTCCTCAGGGAGACCCGAACTATGGCTACACCTTC.

J is TRBJ1-5 and V is TRBV28; D remains unclear. The CDR3 sequence is 12 residues long. The V gene's germline CDR1 is MDHEN and CDR2 SYDVKM. V lost 1 base and J lost 12, with 10 bases in between. In nucleotides, the CDR3 is TGTGCCAGCAGTTTATTCGGTTCTCTCCAGCATTTT. Protein: CASSLFGSLQHF. The entire variable domain, with the rest obtained from reference TRBV28 and TRBJ1-5, is as follows: DVKVTQSSRYLVKRTGEKVFLECVQDMDHENMFWYRQDPGLGLRLIYFSYDVKMKEKGDIPEGYSVSREKKERFSLILESASTNQTSMYLCASSLFGSLQHFGDGTRLSIL.

J is TRBJ2-1 and V is TRBV29-1; 10 nucleotides agree with TRBD2. CDR3 length: 14 amino acids. After removal of 6 bases from V and 5 bases from J, the junction contained 7 bases not matched to a gene. Germline V CDR1 and CDR2: SQVTM, ANQGSEA. The CDR3 reads CSVEGLANHNEQFF. In DNA, the CDR3 is TGCAGCGTGGAGGGACTAGCGAACCACAATGAGCAGTTCTTC.

This sequence joins TRBV27 and TRBJ2-3, with 7 bases that match TRBD2. V lost 8 bases to trimming and J lost 14 bases; unmatched junction nucleotides: 19. CDR3 length equals 14 residues. CDR1 and CDR2 from the germline V gene are MNHEY and SMNVEV (reference sequence). The CDR3 sequence is CASRAGPGAPGGYF. The CDR3 region has the DNA TGTGCCAGCCGCGCGGGACCCGGGGCCCCGGGGGGGTATTTT.

V usage is TRBV28 and J usage is TRBJ1-4; D ambiguous. The CDR3 has 13 amino acids. Between the trimmed V and J ends, which lost 10 bases and 0 bases, there was a span of 9 bases. Germline V CDR1 and CDR2: MDHEN, SYDVKM. CDR3 sequence (DNA): TGTGCCACCCCAGATTCAACTAATGAAAAACTGTTTTTT. Translating it yields CATPDSTNEKLFF.

The chain uses TRBV29-1 and TRBJ2-2; D possibly matches TRBD1 or TRBD2 (6 bases each). The CDR3 length is 15 residues. With 6 bases removed from V and 4 bases from J, the gap between germline ends came to 18 bases. Looked up from germline, CDR1 is SQVTM and CDR2 is ANQGSEA. CDR3 loop: CSVEVSGAATGELFF. CDR3 nucleotides: TGCAGCGTCGAGGTCTCGGGGGCGGCCACCGGGGAGCTGTTTTTT.

The chain combines TRBV10-1 with TRBJ1-2, with a weak D call TRBD1 (5 bases). Deletions cut 10 bases from V and 10 bases from J, with 25 bases between. The CDR3 runs 14 residues. Germline CDR1 is WNHNN and CDR2 is SYGVQD (reference sequence). CDR3 protein: CATYGPRVPSNYTF. The CDR3 DNA reads as TGCGCCACCTACGGCCCCAGGGTGCCAAGCAACTACACCTTC.

This clone was recorded only once. The chain carries TRBV2 and TRBJ2-2, with a possible D match to TRBD2 (5 bases). Between the trimmed V and J ends, which lost 3 bases and 0 bases, there was a span of 14 bases. CDR1 SNHLY and CDR2 FYNNEI come from the germline V gene. The CDR3 has 17 amino acids. Here the CDR3 reads CASSDPSDLTNTGELFF. The CDR3 DNA reads as TGTGCCAGCAGTGACCCCTCGGACTTAACGAACACCGGGGAGCTGTTTTTT. Together with reference TRBV2 and TRBJ2-2, the CDR3 gives the full variable domain: EPEVTQTPSHQVTQMGQEVILRCVPISNHLYFYWYRQILGQKVEFLVSFYNNEISEKSEIFDDQFSVERPDGSNFTLKIRSTKLEDSAMYFCASSDPSDLTNTGELFFGEGSRLTVL.

About this clone itself: An end of the junction does not agree with germline; a read error may underlie this. The CDR3 reads CASSFTSGAEVF. The CDR3 DNA follows: TGTGCCAGCAGCTTCACTAGCGGGGCAGAGGTCTTC. This sequence joins TRBV7-2 and TRBJ2-1, with 10 positions matching TRBD2. In germline, CDR1 is SGHTA, CDR2 FQGNSA. The CDR3 runs 12 residues. The full variable domain, its missing parts supplied by reference TRBV7-2 and TRBJ2-1, is GAGVSQSPSNKVTEKGKDVELRCDPISGHTALYWYRQSLGQGLEFLIYFQGNSAPDKSGLPSDRFSAERTGGSVSTLTIQRTQQEDSAVYLCASSFTSGAEVFGPGTRLTVL.

The chain links TRBV2 to TRBJ2-7, with D maybe TRBD1 (6 bases). The CDR3 runs to 14 residues. V was clipped by 10 bases and J by 8 bases, with 24 bases between them. Germline CDR1 SNHLY, CDR2 FYNNEI. CDR3 residues: CATTPDLGGLKQYF. The CDR3 region has the DNA TGTGCCACCACACCAGACCTTGGGGGCCTCAAGCAGTACTTC.

The rearrangement uses TRBV4-2 and TRBJ1-1, with a possible D match to TRBD1 (5 bases). V was pared by 4 bases and J by 1 base, with 13 bases between. Germline V gene lookup returns CDR1 LGHNA and CDR2 YNFKEQ. The CDR3 has 15 residues. CDR3 DNA: TGTGCCAGCAGCCTTTCGCGGGGGGAGAACACTGAAGCTTTCTTT. This translates into CASSLSRGENTEAFF.